Listed below are T cell receptor beta chains from one sample, sequenced in a study of cytomegalovirus exposure and HLA in healthy donors. Only in-frame clones appear in the TCRdb table, and some are missing; sequencing was by immunoSEQ multiplex PCR. This repertoire shows 95,000 to 150,000 clones, about 85% found once; its top ten account for 2.1%. The sequenced material came from PBMCs. The receptors come from a woman aged 25 to 39 in good health and CMV-seronegative. Each CDR3 is given with its conserved first and last residue. The D gene is left open where the match is weak. Part of the rows lack a size; the others show once, few, many or a class for expanded clones.

d_call clone_size j_call v_call cdr3_aa cdr3_nt
NA NA TRBJ1-2 TRBV6-5 CASSYSGGSGGYTF TGTGCCAGCAGTTACTCTGGGGGGTCCGGAGGCTACACCTTC
TRBD2 once TRBJ2-1 TRBV7-9 CASSPPTSGGITYNEQFF TGTGCCAGCAGCCCCCCGACTAGCGGGGGGATTACCTACAATGAGCAGTTCTTC
NA NA TRBJ2-7 TRBV28 CASSVGGAEYEQYF TGTGCCAGCAGCGTAGGGGGGGCAGAATACGAGCAGTACTTC
TRBD1 once TRBJ1-4 TRBV6-5 CASRPGGEGEKLFF TGTGCCAGCAGGCCAGGGGGTGAGGGTGAAAAACTGTTTTTT
NA NA TRBJ2-3 TRBV7-8 CASSLARPSGTDTQYF TGTGCCAGCAGCTTAGCTCGGCCTAGCGGCACAGATACGCAGTATTTT
NA NA TRBJ2-7 TRBV11-3 CASSQSGYYEQYF TGTGCCAGCAGCCAATCGGGGTATTACGAGCAGTACTTC
NA NA TRBJ1-5 TRBV19 CASSRGVGGNQPQHF TGTGCCAGTAGTCGGGGGGTGGGGGGCAATCAGCCCCAGCATTTT
TRBD1 NA TRBJ1-6 TRBV5-1 CASSPTGESLSPLHF TGCGCCAGCAGCCCGACAGGGGAGTCCCTTTCACCCCTCCACTTT
NA NA TRBJ1-1 TRBV27 CASSRGGADTEAFF TGTGCCAGCAGCCGAGGGGGAGCGGACACTGAAGCTTTCTTT
NA NA TRBJ2-1 TRBV19 CASSIGWGLAARYNEQFF TGTGCCAGTAGTATAGGTTGGGGGCTAGCGGCTCGATACAATGAGCAGTTCTTC
NA NA TRBJ1-2 TRBV2 CASPSEQTSGYGYTF TGTGCCAGCCCCTCGGAGCAGACCTCTGGGTATGGCTACACCTTC
NA NA TRBJ2-3 TRBV6-1 CASSGAGAITDTQYF TGTGCCAGCAGTGGGGCGGGGGCGATCACAGATACGCAGTATTTT
TRBD1 NA TRBJ2-1 TRBV7-2 CASSYSPTGDFSQGEQFF TGTGCCAGCAGCTACTCACCGACAGGGGATTTCAGTCAAGGTGAGCAGTTCTTC
NA NA TRBJ1-5 TRBV11-3 CASSFSGQTNSNQPQHF TGTGCCAGCAGCTTTTCTGGACAGACTAATAGCAATCAGCCCCAGCATTTT
NA NA TRBJ1-4 TRBV2 CASRRTPATNEKLFF TGTGCCAGCAGGCGGACACCTGCAACTAATGAAAAACTGTTTTTT
TRBD1 NA TRBJ2-3 TRBV7-2 CASSLVGDRGDTQYF TGTGCCAGCAGCTTAGTGGGGGACAGGGGAGATACGCAGTATTTT
NA NA TRBJ1-5 TRBV6-5 CASSYLSGGQPQHF TGTGCCAGCAGTTACCTCTCAGGAGGTCAGCCCCAGCATTTT
TRBD2 NA TRBJ2-1 TRBV29-1 CSVEGASGGFYNEQFF TGCAGCGTTGAAGGGGCTAGCGGGGGGTTCTACAATGAGCAGTTCTTC
TRBD1 NA TRBJ2-7 TRBV7-2 CASSFGQGGYEQYF TGTGCCAGCAGCTTCGGACAGGGTGGGTACGAGCAGTACTTC
TRBD1 NA TRBJ2-2 TRBV5-1 CASSLQGQGSGELFF TGCGCCAGCAGCTTGCAGGGACAGGGGTCCGGGGAGCTGTTTTTT
TRBD1 NA TRBJ2-6 TRBV18 CASSPGTGLSGANVLTF TGTGCCAGCTCACCGGGGACAGGGCTTTCTGGGGCCAACGTCCTGACTTTC
NA NA TRBJ1-3 TRBV5-1 CASSLDASSGNTIYF TGCGCCAGCAGCTTGGACGCTAGCTCTGGAAACACCATATATTTT
TRBD1 NA TRBJ1-2 TRBV19 CASSTLGQGAGYTF TGTGCCAGTAGTACCCTGGGGCAGGGGGCTGGCTACACCTTC
NA NA TRBJ1-3 TRBV19 CASSITERNTIYF TGTGCCAGTAGTATCACCGAGAGAAACACCATATATTTT
TRBD2 NA TRBJ2-5 TRBV7-6 CASSSRYRGDQETQYF TGTGCCAGCAGCTCCCGATATCGGGGGGACCAAGAGACCCAGTACTTC
TRBD2 NA TRBJ2-1 TRBV30 CAWSGVTGGTLGNEQFF TGTGCCTGGAGTGGGGTGACGGGGGGGACCTTAGGAAATGAGCAGTTCTTC
NA NA TRBJ2-1 TRBV28 CASSKGGAQNEQFF TGTGCCAGCAGTAAGGGGGGGGCGCAGAATGAGCAGTTCTTC
TRBD1 NA TRBJ2-5 TRBV5-1 CASSLVPGQGYQETQYF TGCGCCAGCAGCTTGGTACCGGGACAGGGGTATCAAGAGACCCAGTACTTC
NA NA TRBJ2-5 TRBV7-9 CASSSPGTQYF TGTGCCAGCAGCTCCCCAGGAACCCAGTACTTC
NA NA TRBJ1-1 TRBV6-5 CASSYLGQSMNTEAFF TGTGCCAGCAGTTACCTAGGACAGTCTATGAACACTGAAGCTTTCTTT
NA NA TRBJ2-7 TRBV5-6 CASSPGVGIYEQYF TGTGCCAGCAGCCCGGGTGTAGGCATCTACGAGCAGTACTTC
NA NA TRBJ2-2 TRBV19 CASRLGPVTGELFF TGTGCCAGTAGGTTGGGGCCCGTCACCGGGGAGCTGTTTTTT
TRBD2 NA TRBJ2-1 TRBV7-6 CTSSLVASGGLGDEQFF TGTACCAGCAGCTTAGTGGCTAGCGGGGGTCTAGGGGATGAGCAGTTCTTC
TRBD1 NA TRBJ2-7 TRBV29-1 CSARQGGYEQYF TGCAGCGCTCGACAGGGGGGCTACGAGCAGTACTTC
NA NA TRBJ2-1 TRBV7-3 CASSSRQGSNEQFF TGTGCCAGCAGCTCACGCCAGGGGTCAAATGAGCAGTTCTTC
NA NA TRBJ2-7 TRBV5-1 CASSYSAPRAGKTYEQYF TGCGCCAGCAGCTACTCCGCTCCCAGGGCGGGGAAAACCTACGAGCAGTACTTC
TRBD1 NA TRBJ1-1 TRBV27 CASKLAGQMNTEAFF TGTGCCAGTAAATTGGCGGGACAGATGAACACTGAAGCTTTCTTT
NA NA TRBJ1-2 TRBV4-3 CASSQVIGRGIDYGYTF TGCGCCAGCAGCCAAGTAATAGGCAGGGGTATAGACTATGGCTACACCTTC
TRBD1 many TRBJ1-2 TRBV2 CASRPGTASYGYTF TGTGCCAGCAGACCCGGGACAGCGAGCTATGGCTACACCTTC
TRBD1 NA TRBJ1-2 TRBV7-8 CASSLWQGDQAYTF TGTGCCAGCAGCTTATGGCAGGGGGATCAAGCCTACACCTTC
TRBD2 NA TRBJ2-1 TRBV5-4 CASSLWTSGGAGGEQFF TGTGCCAGCAGCTTGTGGACTAGCGGGGGGGCCGGTGGTGAGCAGTTCTTC
NA NA TRBJ1-1 TRBV29-1 CSVDGQLNTEAFF TGCAGCGTTGACGGACAGCTGAACACTGAAGCTTTCTTT
NA NA TRBJ2-7 TRBV6-1 CASSVVRDTPYEQYF TGTGCCAGCAGTGTTGTCCGGGACACCCCCTACGAGCAGTACTTC
TRBD2 NA TRBJ2-7 TRBV6-5 CASKAGTMRREQYF TGTGCCAGCAAAGCCGGGACTATGAGGCGCGAGCAGTACTTC
TRBD1 NA TRBJ2-1 TRBV11-2 CASIPGQGYNEQFF TGTGCCAGCATCCCGGGACAGGGCTACAATGAGCAGTTCTTC
NA NA TRBJ2-6 TRBV9 CASSVAGVGANVLTF TGTGCCAGCAGCGTAGCAGGGGTCGGGGCCAACGTCCTGACTTTC
TRBD2 once TRBJ2-1 TRBV2 CASSERASGGTSEQFF TGTGCCAGCAGTGAAAGGGCTAGCGGGGGAACGAGTGAGCAGTTCTTC
TRBD1 NA TRBJ1-1 TRBV29-1 CSAGTAEAFF TGCAGCGCCGGGACAGCTGAAGCTTTCTTT
TRBD2 NA TRBJ2-1 TRBV6-1 CASSESRLAGDYNEQFF TGTGCCAGCAGTGAAAGTAGGCTAGCGGGGGACTACAATGAGCAGTTCTTC
NA NA TRBJ2-5 TRBV18 CASSPNPNYQETQYF TGTGCCAGCTCACCGAATCCCAACTACCAAGAGACCCAGTACTTC
TRBD1 NA TRBJ1-2 TRBV4-1 CASSDPRQGARYGYTF TGCGCCAGCAGCGATCCCCGACAGGGGGCGCGGTATGGCTACACCTTC